A single sample is the source of the 30 T cell receptor beta chains below, sequenced in a study of graft-versus-host responses after intestinal transplantation. Assay used: immunoSEQ multiplex PCR; TCRdb lists only in-frame clones, some missing. This sample yields tens of thousands of clones, of which 91% are seen a single time; roughly 0.5% belongs to the top ten. No antigen has been identified for these receptors. The sequencing used unstimulated CD8+ T cells sorted from spleen or lymph node cells, collected before intestinal transplant. Receptors were obtained from a human donor who received an intestinal transplant.

About this clone itself: The same CDR3 is also encoded by other DNA sequences in this sample. The rearrangement links TRBV19 to TRBJ1-1; no definite D call. Germline V gene data show CDR1 as LNHDA and CDR2 as SQIVND (reference sequence). Trimming took 1 base from V and 5 from J, leaving 8 bases between them. This CDR3 is 13 amino acids long. CDR3 DNA sequence: TGTGCCAGTAGTATAGGGGAGGGTACTGAAGCTTTCTTT. Translating gives CASSIGEGTEAFF.

The chain uses TRBV4-1 and TRBJ2-3; 9 nucleotides agree with TRBD2. V dropped 1 base and J dropped 2; count of bases not matched to a gene: 4. CDR1 is MGHRA, CDR2 YSYEKL, per germline. The CDR3 is 16 residues long. In DNA, the CDR3 is TGCGCCAGCAGCCAAGCACTAGCGGGCTTCACAGATACGCAGTATTTT. Translating gives CASSQALAGFTDTQYF.

This chain joins TRBV7-9 and TRBJ1-2, with 7 bases fitting TRBD1. The CDR3 has 12 amino acids. In germline, CDR1 is SEHNR, CDR2 FQNEAQ (reference sequence). Trimming took 3 bases from V and 7 from J; bases not matched to a gene: 2. In DNA, the CDR3 is TGTGCCAGCAGCTTCGGGACAGCTGGCTACACCTTC. Translating it yields CASSFGTAGYTF.

The chain employs TRBV2 and TRBJ2-7, with 14 bases that match TRBD2. The CDR3 consists of 18 residues. The germline gives CDR1 SNHLY, CDR2 FYNNEI. Trimming cost V 3 bases and J 3 bases; bases outside gene matches: 10. As DNA, the CDR3 is TGTGCCAGCAGTGAGTGGGGGACTAGCGGGAGAATCCTCTACGAGCAGTACTTC. It codes for CASSEWGTSGRILYEQYF.

This clone has only a few counts. V usage is TRBV6-5 and J usage is TRBJ2-7; 9 bases are a match to TRBD2. V was pared by 6 bases and J by 2 bases, with 8 bases of the junction left unmatched. This CDR3 is built from 15 residues. Germline CDR1 and CDR2: MNHEY and SVGAGI. The CDR3 DNA reads TGTGCCAGCAGACCGGGACTAGCTATCACCTACGAGCAGTACTTC. It codes for CASRPGLAITYEQYF.

The genes are TRBV4-1 and TRBJ2-5; the match to TRBD2 covers 8 bases. The V segment lost 4 bases and the J segment 4 bases; nucleotides outside the gene matches: 8. Germline loops: CDR1 MGHRA, CDR2 YSYEKL. The CDR3 consists of 15 residues. The CDR3 is CASSPMERETETQYF. CDR3 nucleotides: TGCGCCAGCAGCCCTATGGAGCGGGAGACAGAGACCCAGTACTTC.

The V call is TRBV11-2, the J call TRBJ2-7; 14 positions match TRBD2. The CDR3 spans 15 residues. V was pared by 4 bases and J by 3 bases, with 2 bases of the junction left unmatched. Germline CDR1 and CDR2: SGHAT and FQNNGV. The CDR3 DNA follows: TGTGCCAGCAGCTCGGGACTAGCGGGGGTCTACGAGCAGTACTTC. It is translated as CASSSGLAGVYEQYF.

The V gene is TRBV27, the J gene TRBJ1-1, with TRBD1 identical over 12 bases. Germline V lookup: CDR1 MNHEY, CDR2 SMNVEV (reference sequence). This CDR3 contains 17 residues. V gave up 6 bases and J gave up 3 bases; unmatched junction bases: 11. CDR3 bases: TGTGCCAGCAGCGATACCGGGACAGGGGGCCTACACACTGAAGCTTTCTTT. Amino acids: CASSDTGTGGLHTEAFF.

The chain joins TRBV5-6 to TRBJ2-1; 8 bases match TRBD2. V lost 2 bases, J lost 6 bases, and 4 bases stayed unmatched. The V gene's germline CDR1 is SGHDT and CDR2 YYEEEE. The CDR3 is 14 amino acids. CDR3 sequence (DNA): TGTGCCAGCAGCTTCCTAGCGGGCCCCAATGAGCAGTTCTTC. Amino acids: CASSFLAGPNEQFF. Looking up the rest from reference TRBV5-6 and TRBJ2-1 gives the full variable domain: DAGVTQSPTHLIKTRGQQVTLRCSPKSGHDTVSWYQQALGQGPQFIFQYYEEEERQRGNFPDRFSGHQFPNYSSELNVNALLLGDSALYLCASSFLAGPNEQFFGPGTRLTVL.

As to this clone: Within the sample, other DNA sequences also encode this same CDR3. This chain uses TRBV6-1 with TRBJ2-7; 8 bases fit TRBD1. V shed 6 bases and J 2 bases; nucleotides not matched to a gene: 3. The germline gives CDR1 MNHNS, CDR2 SASEGT. The CDR3 has 13 amino acids. The CDR3 loop reads CASSPRGPYEQYF. The CDR3 coding sequence is TGTGCCAGCAGCCCCAGGGGGCCCTACGAGCAGTACTTC.

The genes are TRBV5-5 and TRBJ2-1, with 7 bases that match TRBD2. Trimming took 1 base from V and 9 from J; bases not matched to a gene: 7. CDR1 is SGHKS, CDR2 YYEKEE, per germline (reference sequence). The CDR3 is made up of 14 amino acids. The chain's CDR3 is CASSLWREFSEQFF. CDR3 nucleotides: TGTGCCAGCAGCTTGTGGCGGGAGTTTAGTGAGCAGTTCTTC. Drawing the rest from reference TRBV5-5 and TRBJ2-1, the complete variable domain is DAGVTQSPTHLIKTRGQQVTLRCSPISGHKSVSWYQQVLGQGPQFIFQYYEKEERGRGNFPDRFSARQFPNYSSELNVNALLLGDSALYLCASSLWREFSEQFFGPGTRLTVL.

J is TRBJ2-3 and V is TRBV4-1; 9 nucleotides line up with TRBD2. The CDR3 loop spans 16 amino acids. Germline assignment: CDR1 MGHRA and CDR2 YSYEKL. The J segment lost 5 bases and the V segment lost 0 bases, leaving 6 bases of the junction unmatched. In DNA, the CDR3 is TGCGCCAGCAGCCAAGATCTGCGGGAGGGCCTAGATACGCAGTATTTT. Translation: CASSQDLREGLDTQYF.

The chain links TRBV28 to TRBJ2-7; no clear D gene. Trimming shortened V by 5 bases and J by 3 bases, and 8 bases separated the two germline ends. The CDR3 totals 12 residues. Germline V gene sequence: CDR1 MDHEN, CDR2 SYDVKM. The CDR3 DNA reads TGTGCCAGCAGTCCCGTTCGCTACGAGCAGTACTTC. This encodes CASSPVRYEQYF.

The table lists this clone with a few counts. The chain is built from TRBV6-5 and TRBJ2-3, with 10 bases matching TRBD2. V dropped 2 bases and J dropped 2; count of bases not matched to a gene: 4. Germline CDR1 is MNHEY and CDR2 is SVGAGI. This CDR3 region has 16 residues. CDR3: CASSYKLAGYTDTQYF. The CDR3 DNA reads TGTGCCAGCAGTTACAAACTAGCGGGATACACAGATACGCAGTATTTT.

This rearrangement joins TRBV10-2 to TRBJ2-1, with 7 bases aligning to TRBD1. Germline lookup yields CDR1 WSHSY and CDR2 SAAADI. The junction had 5 bases not matched to a gene; V was cut back by 4 bases and J by 5 bases. The CDR3 contains 14 residues. For the CDR3, the DNA is TGCGCCAGCAGTGCTGAAGGGGGCAACAATGAGCAGTTCTTC. It is translated as CASSAEGGNNEQFF.

This clone was recorded once. V gene TRBV28 combines with J gene TRBJ2-2; TRBD1 matches 8 bases. The CDR3 has 13 residues. The germline V gene encodes CDR1 MDHEN and CDR2 SYDVKM. Trimming removed 7 bases from V and 6 bases from J; junction bases left unmatched: 4. For the CDR3, the DNA is TGTGCCAGCAATGCACAGGGGGCCGGGGAGCTGTTTTTT. Its translation: CASNAQGAGELFF.

This clone was counted once. The chain recombines TRBV10-2 with TRBJ1-2; TRBD1 might be the D (6 bases). CDR3 size: 13 residues. V was trimmed by 0 bases and J by 8 bases, leaving 10 bases between them. The germline CDR1 and CDR2 sequences are WSHSY and SAAADI. CDR3 in DNA: TGCGCCAGCAGTGAGTCGATAGGGGGAGGCTACACCTTC. Amino acid sequence: CASSESIGGGYTF.

This clone was recorded a few times. In DNA, the CDR3 is TGCAGCGCGGCGACTAGTCCAGATACGCAGTATTTT. It codes for CSAATSPDTQYF. This chain connects TRBV29-1 to TRBJ2-3; perhaps TRBD2 as D (6 bases). V was cut by 7 bases and J by 4 bases, with 12 bases left in between. Germline V gene data show CDR1 as SQVTM and CDR2 as ANQGSEA. This CDR3 is 12 amino acids long.

The chain couples TRBV2 to TRBJ2-5; tentative D call: TRBD1 (5 bases). This CDR3 contains 13 residues. V shed 8 bases and J shed 0 bases, with 10 bases lying between them. CDR1 SNHLY and CDR2 FYNNEI come from the germline V gene. The CDR3 spells CASLDRHQETQYF. The CDR3 DNA is TGTGCCAGCTTAGACAGACACCAAGAGACCCAGTACTTC.

The CDR3 loop is CASSLNSGRYYEQYF. CDR3 sequence (DNA): TGCGCCAGCAGCTTGAACAGCGGGAGATATTACGAGCAGTACTTC. The chain links TRBV5-1 to TRBJ2-7, with 8 bases aligning to TRBD2. CDR1 is SGHRS and CDR2 is YFSETQ in the germline V gene. This CDR3 is 15 amino acids long. The ends lost 1 base at V and 4 bases at J; junction bases unmatched: 7.

The gene calls are TRBV5-4 and TRBJ2-1; 9 nucleotides agree with TRBD2. Germline lookup yields CDR1 SGHNT and CDR2 YYREEE (reference sequence). V lost 5 bases to trimming and J lost 6 bases; unmatched junction nucleotides: 12. The CDR3 spans 16 residues. The CDR3 bases are TGTGCCAGCAGATCGGAGCGGGGGGTACCCGGCAATGAGCAGTTCTTC. Its translation is CASRSERGVPGNEQFF.

This clone was seen a single time. The chain is built from TRBV2 and TRBJ2-5; 11 bases align to TRBD2. This CDR3 region has 15 residues. Germline V CDR1 and CDR2: SNHLY, FYNNEI. V lost 4 bases and J lost 5; bases outside the gene matches: 6. CDR3 region: CASSVTSGIGETQYF. The CDR3 nucleotides are TGTGCCAGCAGTGTGACTAGCGGGATTGGCGAGACCCAGTACTTC.

This chain connects TRBV6-5 to TRBJ2-7, with D possibly TRBD1 on 5 matching bases. Between the trimmed V and J ends, which lost 0 bases and 2 bases, there was a span of 14 bases. Looked up from germline, CDR1 is MNHEY and CDR2 is SVGAGI. The length of the CDR3 is 16 residues. The CDR3 nucleotides are TGTGCCAGCAGTTACTCCCCCGACAGAGAAACCTACGAGCAGTACTTC. Translating it yields CASSYSPDRETYEQYF.

V and J are TRBV10-1 and TRBJ2-1; 10 bases align to TRBD2. V lost 2 bases, J lost 8 bases, and 9 bases stayed unmatched. Germline assignment: CDR1 WNHNN and CDR2 SYGVQD (reference sequence). The CDR3 totals 16 residues. The DNA of the CDR3 is TGCGCCAGCAGTGAGATAAGGAGCGGGGGGGCCGATGAGCAGTTCTTC. Translation gives CASSEIRSGGADEQFF.

V gene TRBV15 combines with J gene TRBJ2-1; 8 bases are a match to TRBD2. The CDR3 is made up of 17 amino acids. V shed 0 bases and J 6 bases; nucleotides not matched to a gene: 10. CDR1 and CDR2 (germline): LNHNV, YYDKDF (reference sequence). The CDR3 loop is CATSRDVLASGSNEQFF. The CDR3 DNA follows: TGTGCCACCAGCAGAGATGTATTAGCTAGCGGGTCCAATGAGCAGTTCTTC.

V and J are TRBV5-6 and TRBJ1-1; no firm D call. Germline-derived CDR1 and CDR2 are SGHDT and YYEEEE. The CDR3 has 14 amino acids. Trimming stripped 0 bases from V and 8 bases from J, with 14 bases between. CDR3 protein: CASSLEAGRKEAFF. In DNA form, the CDR3 reads TGTGCCAGCAGCTTGGAGGCAGGTCGGAAAGAAGCTTTCTTT.

The chain joins TRBV27 to TRBJ2-7; D is ambiguous. V gave up 0 bases and J gave up 5 bases, with 8 bases separating them. The CDR3 is made up of 13 amino acids. Germline V CDR1 and CDR2: MNHEY, SMNVEV (reference sequence). The CDR3 spells CASSLSLQDEQYF. The CDR3 coding sequence is TGTGCCAGCAGTTTATCCCTGCAGGACGAGCAGTACTTC.

V usage is TRBV7-8 and J usage is TRBJ2-2; the match to TRBD2 covers 9 bases. This CDR3 comprises 17 residues. The germline V gene has CDR1 SGHVS and CDR2 FQNEAQ. The J segment lost 4 bases and the V segment lost 3 bases, leaving 9 bases of the junction unmatched. The CDR3 bases are TGTGCCAGCAGCTTGGTCCAGCGGGGGGACCTCACCGGGGAGCTGTTTTTT. Its translation is CASSLVQRGDLTGELFF.

This chain joins TRBV6-1 and TRBJ2-7; D perhaps matches TRBD2 (5 bases). CDR1 and CDR2 (germline): MNHNS, SASEGT. There are 12 residues in the CDR3. The V and J ends lost 3 bases and 5 bases respectively, with 8 bases between them. The DNA of the CDR3 is TGTGCCAGCAGTGATACTAGAGACGAGCAGTACTTC. Amino acids: CASSDTRDEQYF.

As regards this clone: The identical CDR3 is also encoded by other nucleotide sequences in the sample. The V and J genes are TRBV7-9 and TRBJ2-3, with 8 bases matching TRBD2. The J segment lost 2 bases and the V segment lost 5 bases, leaving 6 bases of the junction unmatched. Germline V gene sequence: CDR1 SEHNR, CDR2 FQNEAQ (reference sequence). There are 15 residues in the CDR3. The CDR3, as DNA: TGTGCCAGCAGCCCCCTAGCGGGCGACACAGATACGCAGTATTTT. Amino acids: CASSPLAGDTDTQYF.